The 9 T cell receptor beta chains below come from one sample, sequenced in a study of blood T cell repertoires in COVID-19. Sequencing used immunoSEQ multiplex PCR; TCRdb keeps in-frame clones, though not all of them. This table holds roughly 380,000 clones, around 91% found once. The sample taken for sequencing was peripheral blood. The receptors originated from a woman aged 40 to 49 with COVID-19, enrolled during active disease.

This chain joins TRBV19 and TRBJ1-1; the D is unclear. The CDR3 is 13 residues long. Trimming stripped 8 bases from V and 7 bases from J, with 17 bases between. Germline loops: CDR1 LNHDA, CDR2 SQIVND (reference sequence). The CDR3, as DNA: TGTGCCAGTTTACGTCGAGAGAGGGATGAAGCTTTCTTT. This gives the protein CASLRRERDEAFF.

V and J are TRBV3-1 (or the pseudogene TRBV3-2) and TRBJ2-1; tentatively, D is TRBD2 (5 bases). The V and J ends lost 6 bases and 5 bases respectively, with 26 bases between them. The CDR3 consists of 18 residues. Germline loops: CDR1 LGHDT, CDR2 YNNKEL (reference sequence). The CDR3 DNA follows: TGTGCCAGCAGTCCCGGGAAAACGGCAGGTGGTCTCCACAATGAGCAGTTCTTC. Protein sequence: CASSPGKTAGGLHNEQFF.

The CDR3 DNA follows: TGTGCCAGTACCGGGGAACAGGGGGCTAAGCAGCCCCAGCATTTT. Encoded protein: CASTGEQGAKQPQHF. The chain joins TRBV19 to TRBJ1-5; TRBD1 aligns across 9 bases. CDR1 and CDR2 from the germline V gene are LNHDA and SQIVND (reference sequence). CDR3 length equals 15 residues. J was trimmed by 7 bases and V by 7 bases; bases with no gene match: 11.

The gene calls are TRBV27 and TRBJ1-2; tentative D call: TRBD1 (5 bases). Germline V gives CDR1 MNHEY, CDR2 SMNVEV (reference sequence). Trimming left V 2 bases short and J 3 bases short, with 13 bases between. The CDR3 totals 15 residues. DNA of the CDR3: TGTGCCAGCAGTTTACGGGGGGTCGCATACTATGGCTACACCTTC. Translating it yields CASSLRGVAYYGYTF.

This clone has a single count. The chain employs TRBV24-1 and TRBJ2-1; 9 bases match TRBD2. Per the germline V gene, CDR1 is KGHDR and CDR2 is SFDVKD. The CDR3 has 15 amino acids. With 11 bases clipped from V and 12 bases from J, the junction kept 19 bases outside the gene matches. CDR3 region: CASSGGGATMIGQFF. In DNA, the CDR3 is TGTGCCAGCAGCGGCGGGGGGGCTACAATGATCGGGCAGTTCTTC.

The chain is built from TRBV5-6 and TRBJ1-1; TRBD1 aligns across 7 bases. V shed 4 bases, J shed 2 bases, and the junction held 8 bases outside the gene matches. The CDR3 spans 15 residues. The germline gives CDR1 SGHDT, CDR2 YYEEEE. The CDR3 reads CASSVPGQPNTEAFF. The CDR3 nucleotides are TGTGCCAGCAGCGTACCGGGACAGCCTAACACTGAAGCTTTCTTT.

This clone occurred a few times. CDR3 nucleotide sequence: TGCGCCAGCATGCTGGGGGGGACTAGCGGGGCCTCCTACGAGCAGTACTTC. Encoded protein: CASMLGGTSGASYEQYF. The chain joins TRBV5-1 to TRBJ2-7; 13 bases match TRBD2. The trim removed 6 bases at V and 0 bases at J, leaving 9 bases unmatched. The germline V gene has CDR1 SGHRS and CDR2 YFSETQ. There are 17 residues in the CDR3. The whole variable domain, filled in from reference TRBV5-1 and TRBJ2-7, reads KAGVTQTPRYLIKTRGQQVTLSCSPISGHRSVSWYQQTPGQGLQFLFEYFSETQRNKGNFPGRFSGRQFSNSRSEMNVSTLELGDSALYLCASMLGGTSGASYEQYFGPGTRLTVT.

This clone was seen at least ten times. The chain links TRBV19 to TRBJ1-4; 11 bases agree with TRBD1. V lost 2 bases and J lost 8; bases outside the gene matches: 7. The CDR3 sequence is 16 residues long. Germline CDR1 and CDR2: LNHDA and SQIVND (reference sequence). CDR3: CASSITPGQGGEKLFF. The CDR3 DNA reads TGTGCCAGTAGTATAACCCCGGGACAGGGGGGCGAAAAACTGTTTTTT.

The chain joins TRBV19 to TRBJ1-4; D possibly corresponds to TRBD1 (5 bases). The CDR3 consists of 15 residues. Looked up from germline, CDR1 is LNHDA and CDR2 is SQIVND (reference sequence). Trimming took 6 bases from V and 3 from J, leaving 14 bases between them. The CDR3 sequence is CASRRQGPANEKLFF. CDR3 coding DNA: TGTGCCAGTAGGCGCCAGGGTCCGGCTAATGAAAAACTGTTTTTT.